A selection of T cell receptor beta chains follows, all from one sample in a study of cytomegalovirus exposure and HLA in healthy donors. This table comes from immunoSEQ multiplex PCR, and its TCRdb copy is limited to in-frame clones, with some not included. Seen here are around 220,000 clones, 83% observed once, and the top ten hold 1.4%. Material: PBMCs. The receptor set was obtained from a girl between 10 and 17 years old in good health and CMV-seronegative. The CDR3 runs from the conserved cysteine through the conserved F or W. Fields, in order: D gene, clone size, J gene, V gene, CDR3 DNA, CDR3 protein. D genes are given only for firm matches. A clone size is listed for some rows: how often the clone was seen (once, few, many), or a class if it is expanded.

. . TRBJ2-7 TRBV6-5 TGTGCCAGCCGTCCTGTGCCCCAGAGGGCCAACGAGCAGTACTTC CASRPVPQRANEQYF
TRBD1 . TRBJ2-7 TRBV6-1 TGTGCCAGCAGTTTAAGGACAGGGGCCTACGAGCAGTACTTC CASSLRTGAYEQYF
TRBD2 once TRBJ2-5 TRBV4-1 TGCGCCAGCAGCCAAAACGGACTAGCGGGAGAGACCCAGTACTTC CASSQNGLAGETQYF
. . TRBJ1-1 TRBV23-1 TGCGCCAGCAGCCAACCTTCCTTGAACACTGAAGCTTTCTTT CASSQPSLNTEAFF
TRBD1 . TRBJ1-2 TRBV7-9 TGTGCCAGCAGCCACCCGGGACAGGGTCACTATGGCTACACCTTC CASSHPGQGHYGYTF
. few TRBJ2-4 TRBV27 TGTGCCAGCAGTTTAGCGGGGACCAAAAACATTCAGTACTTC CASSLAGTKNIQYF
. . TRBJ2-6 TRBV6-1 TGTGCCAGCAGTGGAATGAGCTCTGGGGCCAACGTCCTGACTTTC CASSGMSSGANVLTF
. . TRBJ1-2 TRBV11-2 TGTGCCAGCAGCTCGCCCCGGGGGACTGTTTTAAGACGCCATGGCTACACCTTC CASSSPRGTVLRRHGYTF
. . TRBJ2-1 TRBV5-1 TGCGCCAGCAGCTTGGAACCTTACATCCTCGATGAGCAGTTCTTC CASSLEPYILDEQFF
TRBD1 . TRBJ1-5 TRBV28 TGTGCCAGCAGTGCCGGGACAGGGGCGCTCAATCAGCCCCAGCATTTT CASSAGTGALNQPQHF
TRBD1 . TRBJ1-2 TRBV28 TGTGCCAGCAGTTCACGCTACGGGACAGCCGGCGGTGATGGCTACACCTTC CASSSRYGTAGGDGYTF
. . TRBJ2-6 TRBV2 TGTGCCAGCATGAAAGGGGGTTCCGGGGCCAACGTCCTGACTTTC CASMKGGSGANVLTF
TRBD1 . TRBJ1-5 TRBV27 TGTGCCAGCACCCCGACAGGGCCTAGCAATCAGCCCCAGCATTTT CASTPTGPSNQPQHF
TRBD1 . TRBJ2-7 TRBV11-2 TGTGCCAGCAGCTTCACAGGGGGGTGGTACGAGCAGTACTTC CASSFTGGWYEQYF
. . TRBJ2-7 TRBV25-1 TGTGCCAGCAGTGAAACGGGTTCCCACGAGCAGTACTTC CASSETGSHEQYF
TRBD2 . TRBJ2-1 TRBV5-3 TGTGCCAGAAGCTTGACTAGCGGGGGGGCAACCCCTCAGATCAATGAGCAGTTCTTC CARSLTSGGATPQINEQFF
. . TRBJ2-5 TRBV18 TGTGCCAGCTCACCAGGGGGCGGAGAGACCCAGTACTTC CASSPGGGETQYF
TRBD2 . TRBJ2-1 TRBV5-1 TGCGCCAGCAGCTTGGGGACTAGCGGGGGGGGATACAATGAGCAGTTCTTC CASSLGTSGGGYNEQFF
TRBD2 . TRBJ2-1 TRBV18 TGTGCCAGCTCACCACCGTCTAGCGGGAGGCTCAATGAGCAGTTCTTC CASSPPSSGRLNEQFF
TRBD1 . TRBJ2-3 TRBV10-3 TGTGCCATCAGTGATCCGACCCCGGGACAGACAACAGATACGCAGTATTTT CAISDPTPGQTTDTQYF
. . TRBJ1-5 TRBV4-2 TGTGCCAGCAGCCCCGGGGGGGGAGGGCCCAATCAGCCCCAGCATTTT CASSPGGGGPNQPQHF
TRBD2 . TRBJ2-7 TRBV5-1 TGCGCCAGCAGCTTGGGGTGGGCTAGCGGGCAAAGCTCCTACGAGCAGTACTTC CASSLGWASGQSSYEQYF
. . TRBJ1-1 TRBV28 TGTGCCAGCAGTTACAGGCGTGAAGCTTTCTTT CASSYRREAFF
. once TRBJ2-7 TRBV14 TGTGCCAGCAGCCCCCGGTGGAACAGTCCTAGCGATACAGAGGGGCGCTACGAGCAGTACTTC CASSPRWNSPSDTEGRYEQYF
TRBD1 . TRBJ1-1 TRBV10-2 TGCGCCAGCAACAACAGGGGTCGGGACACTGAAGCTTTCTTT CASNNRGRDTEAFF
TRBD1 . TRBJ2-2 TRBV7-3 TGTGCCAGCAGCGGGGACAGGGGGCCGGGGGAGCTGTTTTTT CASSGDRGPGELFF
. . TRBJ1-2 TRBV4-1 TGCGCCAGCAGCCAAGAGGCGGGTTCATCCGCCTTC CASSQEAGSSAF
TRBD1 . TRBJ2-1 TRBV11-2 TGTGCCAGCGGCCTTCGGGGACAGGGCACTTACAATGAGCAGTTCTTC CASGLRGQGTYNEQFF
TRBD1 few TRBJ2-6 TRBV28 TGTGCCAGCCGGACGGACAGGGATCGCTCTGGGGCCAACGTCCTGACTTTC CASRTDRDRSGANVLTF
. . TRBJ1-1 TRBV10-3 TGTGCCATCAGTGGGGCGGGAGCGGGATTTGCTTTCTTT CAISGAGAGFAFF
. . TRBJ2-5 TRBV7-8 TGTGCCAGCAGCTTAGCCGGCGGCGCGAAGACCCAGTACTTC CASSLAGGAKTQYF
TRBD2 . TRBJ2-1 TRBV5-1 TGCGCCAGCAGTAAAACTAGCGCCTACTCCTACAATGAGCAGTTCTTC CASSKTSAYSYNEQFF
. few TRBJ1-2 TRBV9 TGTGCCAGCAGCTCTTCAGGTACCTATGGCTACACCTTC CASSSSGTYGYTF
TRBD1 . TRBJ1-2 TRBV29-1 TGCAGCGCCCTGACAGGGGCCGACTATGGCTACACCTTC CSALTGADYGYTF
TRBD1 . TRBJ1-2 TRBV28 TGTGCCAGCAGTCAGGGGACAGTCAGCCTCTATGGCTACACCTTC CASSQGTVSLYGYTF
. . TRBJ1-1 TRBV7-6 TGTGCCAGCAGCTTAGGGGGGCCATATCAAAACACTGAAGCTTTCTTT CASSLGGPYQNTEAFF
. once TRBJ1-5 TRBV9 TGTGCCAGCAGCGTAGAACCGGGAGAGGGTCAGCCCCAGCATTTT CASSVEPGEGQPQHF
. . TRBJ1-1 TRBV4-2 TGTGCCAGCAGCGGGGAGGACACTGAAGCTTTCTTT CASSGEDTEAFF
TRBD1 . TRBJ2-7 TRBV28 TGTGCCAGCAGTACCCGGACAGGGGGCGCCCCCTACGAGCAGCACTTC CASSTRTGGAPYEQHF
. . TRBJ2-3 TRBV9 TGTGCCAGCAGCGTACATAGCACTTCCGCCGTAGATACGCAGTATTTT CASSVHSTSAVDTQYF
TRBD2 . TRBJ2-7 TRBV28 TGTGCCAGCAGTTTTCCCCCCGCAAGCGGGAGTGGAGACGAGCAGTACTTC CASSFPPASGSGDEQYF